These 20 T cell receptor beta chains were sequenced from one sample in a study of CD8+ T cells in alopecia areata (dated by TCRdb to the late 2010s). Receptor amplification or capture employed the immunoSEQ multiplex PCR assay. RNA was extracted from all samples and reverse transcribed into cDNA as template for TCR sequencing. TCRdb limited this immuneACCESS table to in-frame rearrangements with V and J called. A share of clones is missing; checked studies link under half to unresolved V genes, and the rest is unexplained. The sample table lists over 90,000 clones, roughly 53% of them with a count of one. The ten largest make up about 9% of the sample. Specimen: CD4+ T cells sorted from blood. The receptors were gathered from a human donor in good health.

Remarks on this clone: As the CDR3 is not closed by the conserved phenylalanine or tryptophan, this likely results from a read error. The CDR3 DNA is TGTGCCAGCAGTGAAGCAGGGGGTACCAAAAACATTCAGTACCTC. Translating it yields CASSEAGGTKNIQYL. V and J are TRBV6-1 and TRBJ2-4, with TRBD1 as a possible D gene (6 bases). V lost 0 bases and J lost 2, with 8 bases in between. The CDR3 spans 15 residues. Germline values: CDR1 MNHNS, CDR2 SASEGT.

This clone turned up a few times. The rearrangement uses TRBV2 and TRBJ1-6, with D maybe TRBD1 (5 bases). The ends were cut back, 1 base at V and 6 bases at J, with 13 bases in the middle. The CDR3 runs to 16 residues. Germline CDR1 reads SNHLY; CDR2 reads FYNNEI. The CDR3 bases are TGTGCCAGCAGTGAAGGTTGGGACGCTCGTAATTCACCCCTCCACTTT. It encodes CASSEGWDARNSPLHF.

The rearrangement uses TRBV2 and TRBJ2-3; D unresolved. Per the germline V gene, CDR1 is SNHLY and CDR2 is FYNNEI. The CDR3 totals 12 residues. V lost 6 bases to trimming and J lost 9 bases, with 13 bases between them. CDR3 in amino acids: CASRGAVQTQYF. CDR3 DNA sequence: TGTGCCAGCAGGGGTGCGGTGCAAACGCAGTATTTT.

This clone was detected only once. V usage is TRBV6-5 and J usage is TRBJ1-2, with 8 bases matching TRBD1. V lost 0 bases to trimming and J lost 4 bases; unmatched junction nucleotides: 4. CDR1 MNHEY and CDR2 SVGAGI come from the germline V gene. This CDR3 is 15 amino acids long. The CDR3 reads CASSYSIGQGYGYTF. Written as DNA, the CDR3 is TGTGCCAGCAGTTACTCGATCGGACAGGGCTATGGCTACACCTTC.

A few counts support this clone. This chain connects TRBV5-1 to TRBJ2-1; D is undetermined. The germline gives CDR1 SGHRS, CDR2 YFSETQ. Trimming stripped 0 bases from V and 6 bases from J, with 22 bases between. This CDR3 has 18 amino acids. The DNA for the CDR3 is TGCGCCAGCAGCTTGGCCCTGGGAACGGGCATCCGATCCAATGAGCAGTTCTTC. Protein sequence: CASSLALGTGIRSNEQFF.

This clone was recorded once. The rearrangement links TRBV27 to TRBJ2-5, with 10 bases lining up with TRBD1. The CDR3 runs 15 residues. Germline-derived CDR1 and CDR2 are MNHEY and SMNVEV (reference sequence). The trim removed 9 bases at V and 0 bases at J, leaving 7 bases unmatched. The CDR3 sequence: CASAGGQGNQETQYF. CDR3 DNA: TGTGCCAGTGCCGGGGGACAGGGGAACCAAGAGACCCAGTACTTC.

The chain couples TRBV19 to TRBJ2-7; 8 bases line up with TRBD1. CDR1 is LNHDA and CDR2 is SQIVND in the germline V gene (reference sequence). The CDR3 extends over 13 amino acids. V was clipped by 5 bases and J by 3 bases; unmatched bases: 3. CDR3 sequence (DNA): TGTGCCAGTAGTTATGACAGGGGCTACGAGCAGTACTTC. This sequence encodes CASSYDRGYEQYF.

The chain recombines TRBV7-9 with TRBJ1-6; 7 bases align to TRBD1. The CDR3 contains 16 residues. CDR1 is SEHNR and CDR2 is FQNEAQ in the germline V gene (reference sequence). V lost 5 bases and J lost 7; bases outside the gene matches: 11. The CDR3 coding sequence is TGTGCCAGCAGCGGGTTCAGGGGGTTAAGGAATTCACCCCTCCACTTT. Residues: CASSGFRGLRNSPLHF.

V usage is TRBV27 and J usage is TRBJ2-7, with a tentative D call TRBD2 (5 bases). The ends were cut back, 6 bases at V and 6 bases at J, with 12 bases in the middle. The CDR3 spans 12 residues. Germline loops: CDR1 MNHEY, CDR2 SMNVEV (reference sequence). CDR3: CASRSSSGEQYF. The CDR3 nucleotides are TGTGCCAGCAGGTCTAGCTCCGGCGAGCAGTACTTC.

The chain carries TRBV25-1 and TRBJ2-7, with D uncertain. Trimming cost V 2 bases and J 4 bases, with 12 bases left between them. CDR1 and CDR2 from the germline V gene are MGHDK and SYGVNS. The CDR3 is 14 amino acids. CDR3 loop: CASSETRPPYEQYF. The CDR3 DNA reads as TGTGCCAGCAGTGAAACACGGCCGCCATACGAGCAGTACTTC.

The rearrangement links TRBV9 to TRBJ2-2, with D possibly being TRBD1 (5 bases). Germline V lookup: CDR1 SGDLS, CDR2 YYNGEE. The CDR3 loop spans 12 amino acids. V shed 2 bases and J shed 8 bases, with 7 bases lying between them. This CDR3 is CASSVRTGELFF. CDR3 in DNA: TGTGCCAGCAGCGTTCGGACAGGGGAGCTGTTTTTT.

This clone was seen a few times. V gene TRBV29-1 combines with J gene TRBJ1-5, with TRBD1 matching 7 bases. The CDR3 consists of 13 residues. With 6 bases clipped from V and 3 bases from J, the junction kept 5 bases outside the gene matches. Germline-derived CDR1 and CDR2 are SQVTM and ANQGSEA. Here the CDR3 reads CSVIGQDNQPQHF. The CDR3 DNA reads as TGCAGCGTGATCGGACAGGACAATCAGCCCCAGCATTTT.

The gene calls are TRBV29-1 and TRBJ2-7; D is ambiguous. Germline V gives CDR1 SQVTM, CDR2 ANQGSEA. The CDR3 contains 11 residues. Trimming stripped 0 bases from V and 6 bases from J, with 6 bases between. The CDR3 protein is CSVEDRVEQYF. The CDR3 DNA sequence: TGCAGCGTTGAAGATAGGGTCGAGCAGTACTTC.

In this sample, this clone turned up a few times. CDR3 coding DNA: TGTGCCAGCTCACCGGGACAGGGAGCCTACGAGCAGTACTTC. It specifies CASSPGQGAYEQYF. The rearrangement joins TRBV18 to TRBJ2-7, with TRBD1 matching over 9 bases. V was pared by 3 bases and J by 2 bases, with 2 bases of the junction left unmatched. Germline assignment: CDR1 KGHSH and CDR2 LQKENI. CDR3 size: 14 residues.

A word on this clone: Other DNA variants within this sample encode the same CDR3. The genes are TRBV5-1 and TRBJ1-1; possible D gene TRBD1, 6 bases. CDR1 and CDR2 (germline): SGHRS, YFSETQ. The CDR3 has 14 residues. Between the trimmed V and J ends, which lost 4 bases and 1 base, there was a span of 11 bases. The CDR3 sequence is CASSLLTGNTEAFF. CDR3 nucleotide sequence: TGCGCCAGCAGCCTCTTGACAGGGAACACTGAAGCTTTCTTT.

This clone was seen more than once but under ten times. CDR3 sequence: CASSLIRTGNSPLHF. The CDR3 DNA sequence: TGTGCCAGCAGTCTGATAAGGACAGGGAATTCACCCCTCCACTTT. V usage is TRBV27 and J usage is TRBJ1-6; 8 bases map to TRBD1. This CDR3 contains 15 residues. With V trimmed by 5 bases and J by 7 bases, 7 bases remained unmatched. Germline CDR1 MNHEY, CDR2 SMNVEV (reference sequence).

The V call is TRBV30, the J call TRBJ2-2; 10 bases are a match to TRBD1. Germline CDR1 is GTSNPN and CDR2 is SVGIG (reference sequence). The CDR3 has 19 amino acids. The V segment lost 2 bases and the J segment 0 bases; nucleotides outside the gene matches: 12. The CDR3 nucleotides are TGTGCCTGGAGTAAGTTTCCGGGACAGGGGCCGGCGAACACCGGGGAGCTGTTTTTT. Translation: CAWSKFPGQGPANTGELFF. Together with reference TRBV30 and TRBJ2-2, the CDR3 gives the full variable domain: SQTIHQWPATLVQPVGSPLSLECTVEGTSNPNLYWYRQAAGRGLQLLFYSVGIGQISSEVPQNLSASRPQDRQFILSSKKLLLSDSGFYLCAWSKFPGQGPANTGELFFGEGSRLTVL.

The V gene is TRBV29-1, the J gene TRBJ2-5, with D tentatively TRBD2 (6 bases). The CDR3 is 14 residues long. Looked up from germline, CDR1 is SQVTM and CDR2 is ANQGSEA. V shed 5 bases and J shed 5 bases, with 18 bases lying between them. CDR3 DNA: TGCAGCGTTTGGCGGGCCCGGAGGGTTGAGACCCAGTACTTC. It yields the protein CSVWRARRVETQYF.

The V gene is TRBV29-1, the J gene TRBJ2-3, with 8 bases that match TRBD2. The length of the CDR3 is 15 residues. The ends lost 4 bases at V and 2 bases at J; junction bases unmatched: 8. Germline-derived CDR1 and CDR2 are SQVTM and ANQGSEA. The CDR3 sequence is CSVALAGGPTDTQYF. The CDR3 DNA reads as TGCAGCGTTGCACTCGCGGGGGGACCCACAGATACGCAGTATTTT.

The chain combines TRBV30 with TRBJ2-3; 11 bases map to TRBD2. Germline CDR1 reads GTSNPN; CDR2 reads SVGIG (reference sequence). The CDR3 contains 18 residues. V lost 2 bases to trimming and J lost 1 base; unmatched junction nucleotides: 11. The CDR3, as DNA: TGTGCCTGGAGTCCCCTAGCGGGGGGACCTTTCCGCACAGATACGCAGTATTTT. It specifies CAWSPLAGGPFRTDTQYF.